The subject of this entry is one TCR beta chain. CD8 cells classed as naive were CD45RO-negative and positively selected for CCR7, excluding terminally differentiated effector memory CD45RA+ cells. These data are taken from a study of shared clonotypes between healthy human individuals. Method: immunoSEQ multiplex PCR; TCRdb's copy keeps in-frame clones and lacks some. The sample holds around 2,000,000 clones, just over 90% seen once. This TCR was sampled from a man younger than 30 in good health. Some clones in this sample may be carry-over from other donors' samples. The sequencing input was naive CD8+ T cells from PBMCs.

CDR3 loop: CASSFNTLGPGETQYF. The CDR3, as DNA: TGTGCCAGCAGCTTTAATACCCTAGGCCCGGGAGAGACCCAGTACTTC. The chain joins TRBV7-9 to TRBJ2-5; D is ambiguous. The CDR3 is 16 residues long. Trimming took off 3 bases at V and 4 bases at J, with 18 bases between the two ends. Germline V gene lookup returns CDR1 SEHNR and CDR2 FQNEAQ (reference sequence).